This TCR beta chain stems from a study of CD8 T cell repertoires and HIV-1 epitope variants. Study information: Tested: three Gag epitope families, Nef HW9 and YT9.

Sequenced by immunoSEQ multiplex PCR; TCRdb stores in-frame clones only, minus some. The sample records some 5,700 clones, more than 65% being singletons. This clone was picked up a small number of times. Its antigen is unidentified. The germline V gene has CDR1 ENHRY and CDR2 SYGVKD. The CDR3 is 15 residues long. V lost 2 bases and J lost 1; bases outside the gene matches: 2. The V gene is TRBV10-3, the J gene TRBJ1-5, with 7 positions matching TRBD1. Sequencing input: cultured CD8+ T cells derived from PBMCs. This receptor was identified in a male donor with HIV. CDR3 protein: CAISEAGGSNQPQHF. In DNA, the CDR3 is TGTGCCATCAGTGAGGCAGGGGGAAGCAATCAGCCCCAGCATTTT.